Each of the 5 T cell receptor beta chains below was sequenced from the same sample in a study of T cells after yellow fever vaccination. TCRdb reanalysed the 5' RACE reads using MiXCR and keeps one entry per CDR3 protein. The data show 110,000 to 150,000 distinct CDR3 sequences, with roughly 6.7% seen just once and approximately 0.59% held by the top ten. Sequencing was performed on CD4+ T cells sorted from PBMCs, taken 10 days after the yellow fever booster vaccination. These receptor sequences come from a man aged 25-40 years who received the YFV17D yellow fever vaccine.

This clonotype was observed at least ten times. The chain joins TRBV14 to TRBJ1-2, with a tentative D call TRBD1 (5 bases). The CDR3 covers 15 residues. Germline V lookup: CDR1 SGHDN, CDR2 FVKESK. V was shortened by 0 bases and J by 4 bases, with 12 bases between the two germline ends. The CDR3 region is CASSQDSTAAYGYTF. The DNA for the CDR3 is TGTGCCAGCAGCCAAGACTCGACAGCTGCCTATGGCTACACCTTC. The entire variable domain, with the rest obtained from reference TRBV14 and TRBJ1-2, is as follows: EAGVTQFPSHSVIEKGQTVTLRCDPISGHDNLYWYRRVMGKEIKFLLHFVKESKQDESGMPNNRFLAERTGGTYSTLKVQPAELEDSGVYFCASSQDSTAAYGYTFGSGTRLTVV.

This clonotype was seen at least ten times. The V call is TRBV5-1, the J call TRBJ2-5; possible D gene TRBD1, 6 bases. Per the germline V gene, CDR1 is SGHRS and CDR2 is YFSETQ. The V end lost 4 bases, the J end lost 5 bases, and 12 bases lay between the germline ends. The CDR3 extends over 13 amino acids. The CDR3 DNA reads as TGCGCCAGCAGCCCACAGGGTTTCGAGACCCAGTACTTC. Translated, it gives CASSPQGFETQYF.

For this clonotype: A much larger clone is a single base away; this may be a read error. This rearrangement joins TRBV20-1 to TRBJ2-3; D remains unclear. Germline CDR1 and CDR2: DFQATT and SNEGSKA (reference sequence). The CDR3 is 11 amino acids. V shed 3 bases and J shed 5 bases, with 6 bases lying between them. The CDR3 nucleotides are TGCAGTGCTAGTCGAGTAGATACGCAGTATTTT. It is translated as CSASRVDTQYF.

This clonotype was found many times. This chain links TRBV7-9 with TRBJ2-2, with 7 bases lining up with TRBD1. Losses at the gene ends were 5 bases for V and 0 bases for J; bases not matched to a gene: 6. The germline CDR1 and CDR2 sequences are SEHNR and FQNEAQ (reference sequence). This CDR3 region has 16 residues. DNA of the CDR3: TGTGCCAGCAGCCGTTCCAGGGGGTCGAACACCGGGGAGCTGTTTTTT. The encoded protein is CASSRSRGSNTGELFF. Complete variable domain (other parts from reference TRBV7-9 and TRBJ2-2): DTGVSQNPRHKITKRGQNVTFRCDPISEHNRLYWYRQTLGQGPEFLTYFQNEAQLEKSRLLSDRFSAERPKGSFSTLEIQRTEQGDSAMYLCASSRSRGSNTGELFFGEGSRLTVL.

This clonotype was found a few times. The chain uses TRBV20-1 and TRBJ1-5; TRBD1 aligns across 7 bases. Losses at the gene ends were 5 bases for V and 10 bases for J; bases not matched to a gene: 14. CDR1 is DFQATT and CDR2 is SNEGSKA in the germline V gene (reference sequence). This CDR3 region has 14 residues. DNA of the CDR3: TGCAGTGCTCGACAAGGGACAGATCATCGCCCCCAGCATTTT. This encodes CSARQGTDHRPQHF.